The present entry profiles one T cell receptor beta chain with its context. Its antigen remains unidentified. This sample stems from a study of T cell responses to AZD1222 COVID-19 vaccine. Study-wide findings and caveats: In a largely white British group with more females than males, clonal diversity was possibly underestimated. Spike-specific TCR breadth and depth went up after people got two AZD1222 doses.

The CDR3 has 14 amino acids. Germline V gene sequence: CDR1 MNHEY, CDR2 SMNVEV (reference sequence). V was clipped by 5 bases and J by 0 bases, with 9 bases between them. The method was immunoSEQ multiplex PCR; TCRdb's version includes in-frame clones alone and lacks a portion of them. Found here are about 83,000 clones, 85% to 95% of them singletons; the top ten hold 4.5%. The sequence derives from an adult in good health. The sample here was peripheral blood, taken on day 0 of MenACWY control vaccination. This chain connects TRBV27 to TRBJ2-3; D unresolved. CDR3 coding DNA: TGTGCCAGCAGTCCCTCAGGTAGCACAGATACGCAGTATTTT. It encodes CASSPSGSTDTQYF.